The 7 T cell receptor beta chains below come from one sample, sequenced in a study of cytomegalovirus exposure and HLA in healthy donors. PCR was performed using 60 Vbeta and 13 Jbeta primers. Some clones are missing from TCRdb's copy, which holds only in-frame ones; the method was immunoSEQ multiplex PCR. This table has about 160,000 clones, around 84% appearing once. Sequencing used PBMCs. The receptors were gathered from a male donor in good health and CMV-seropositive.

The chain employs TRBV10-2 and TRBJ2-2; TRBD2 aligns across 7 bases. The CDR3 extends over 13 amino acids. Germline V lookup: CDR1 WSHSY, CDR2 SAAADI. With 7 bases clipped from V and 4 bases from J, the junction kept 3 bases outside the gene matches. CDR3 protein: CASTSGATGELFF. The CDR3 DNA reads TGCGCCAGCACTAGCGGAGCCACCGGGGAGCTGTTTTTT.

This sequence joins TRBV4-1 and TRBJ1-4; TRBD1 agrees at 7 bases. Germline assignment: CDR1 MGHRA and CDR2 YSYEKL. The CDR3 has 14 amino acids. V dropped 4 bases and J dropped 8; count of bases not matched to a gene: 7. CDR3 coding DNA: TGCGCCAGCAGCCGACCCGGGACAGACGAAAAACTGTTTTTT. It specifies CASSRPGTDEKLFF.

The chain links TRBV13 to TRBJ2-3; D is possibly TRBD2 (7 bases). V was clipped by 8 bases and J by 5 bases, with 20 bases between them. CDR1 is PRHDT, CDR2 FYEKMQ, per germline (reference sequence). The CDR3 is 15 amino acids. CDR3 in amino acids: CASVLEGGVEDTQYF. The CDR3 region has the DNA TGTGCCAGCGTACTAGAGGGGGGGGTCGAAGATACGCAGTATTTT.

This chain uses TRBV5-1 with TRBJ2-2, with 8 bases lining up with TRBD1. The V gene end was trimmed by 0 bases and the J gene end by 1 base; junction bases not matched to a gene: 5. Germline V gives CDR1 SGHRS, CDR2 YFSETQ. CDR3 length equals 17 residues. CDR3 in amino acids: CASSLALGQGNTGELFF. Here the CDR3 DNA reads TGCGCCAGCAGCTTGGCTTTAGGACAGGGGAACACCGGGGAGCTGTTTTTT.

This clone was detected a few times. This chain connects TRBV5-1 to TRBJ2-7; the D gene is possibly TRBD1 (5 bases). Germline lookup yields CDR1 SGHRS and CDR2 YFSETQ. The CDR3 totals 15 residues. V dropped 5 bases and J dropped 10 bases, with 25 bases sitting between them. The CDR3 DNA is TGCGCCAGCAGAACTACCCCTACAGGCGCCGGGTCCCAGTACTTC. Translation gives CASRTTPTGAGSQYF.

The rearrangement joins TRBV30 to TRBJ2-7; 11 bases map to TRBD1. Germline V gives CDR1 GTSNPN, CDR2 SVGIG (reference sequence). Losses at the gene ends were 2 bases for V and 5 bases for J; bases not matched to a gene: 5. This CDR3 has 14 amino acids. This chain's CDR3 is CAWSHGQGAHEQYF. CDR3 bases: TGTGCCTGGAGTCACGGACAGGGGGCTCACGAGCAGTACTTC.

The chain employs TRBV5-6 and TRBJ2-7; D remains ambiguous. This CDR3 contains 12 residues. The V and J ends lost 0 bases and 2 bases respectively, with 3 bases between them. Germline CDR1 reads SGHDT; CDR2 reads YYEEEE. This CDR3 is CASSLAAYEQYF. The CDR3, as DNA: TGTGCCAGCAGCTTGGCCGCCTACGAGCAGTACTTC.